Below, 16 T cell receptor beta chains from the same sample are listed, as sequenced in a study of a mutant IDH1 vaccine in newly diagnosed glioma. Libraries were prepared by immunoSEQ multiplex PCR; TCRdb keeps only in-frame clonotypes and omits some of them. Altogether about 24,000 clones are present, 80% to 95% being singletons, with the ten largest covering 7% to 10%. Time point specified: baseline, week 1 (first vaccination visit). As to treatment: pre-vaccination baseline after standard-of-care therapy. Specimen: PBMCs, collected from a glioma patient treated with radiotherapy, temozolomide or both. The receptor source for this set is a man younger than 40 with glioma.

The gene calls are TRBV19 and TRBJ2-7; 8 nucleotides agree with TRBD2. From germline, CDR1 is LNHDA and CDR2 SQIVND (reference sequence). The CDR3 covers 13 residues. With V trimmed by 9 bases and J by 3 bases, 7 bases remained unmatched. In DNA form, the CDR3 reads TGTGCCAGACCGGGACTAGGGATCTACGAGCAGTACTTC. Residues: CARPGLGIYEQYF.

The chain combines TRBV30 with TRBJ2-1; TRBD2 aligns across 8 bases. With V trimmed by 3 bases and J by 10 bases, 20 bases remained unmatched. Germline CDR1 reads GTSNPN; CDR2 reads SVGIG (reference sequence). The CDR3 sequence is 17 residues long. In DNA form, the CDR3 reads TGTGCCTGGAGCGATGGGGCTACTAGCGGTAAACGACGCGAGCAGTTCTTC. Translation gives CAWSDGATSGKRREQFF.

The chain joins TRBV18 to TRBJ1-1; D remains unclear. This CDR3 is built from 13 residues. In germline, CDR1 is KGHSH, CDR2 LQKENI. Trimming removed 1 base from V and 6 bases from J, with 9 bases in between. CDR3 protein: CASSPQVWAEAFF. CDR3 DNA sequence: TGTGCCAGCTCACCACAGGTCTGGGCTGAAGCTTTCTTT.

The CDR3 sequence: CASSLADRAEEQYF. CDR3 coding DNA: TGTGCCAGCAGCTTAGCGGACAGGGCGGAGGAGCAGTACTTC. The V and J genes are TRBV7-9 and TRBJ2-7; 8 bases align to TRBD1. The ends lost 0 bases at V and 7 bases at J; junction bases unmatched: 5. Germline values: CDR1 SEHNR, CDR2 FQNEAQ (reference sequence). The CDR3 has 14 residues.

The DNA of the CDR3 is TGTGCCAGCAGTCCCCAGACAAATCCACTCTACGAGCAGTACTTC. This codes for CASSPQTNPLYEQYF. The chain couples TRBV6-5 to TRBJ2-7; D remains ambiguous. Trimming took 5 bases from V and 3 from J, leaving 17 bases between them. CDR3 length: 15 residues. Germline-derived CDR1 and CDR2 are MNHEY and SVGAGI.

J is TRBJ1-1 and V is TRBV28; TRBD1 agrees at 7 bases. The CDR3 is made up of 15 amino acids. Trimming removed 5 bases from V and 0 bases from J; junction bases left unmatched: 6. Germline V gene sequence: CDR1 MDHEN, CDR2 SYDVKM. The DNA of the CDR3 is TGTGCCAGCAGTCTGACAGGGTACATGAACACTGAAGCTTTCTTT. This encodes CASSLTGYMNTEAFF.

Comments on this clone: An end of the junction differs from the germline gene, which may be a read error. The V call is TRBV7-2, the J call TRBJ2-7, with D tentatively TRBD2 (7 bases). Germline values: CDR1 SGHTA, CDR2 FQGNSA. The CDR3 runs 15 residues. Here the CDR3 reads CASTLGGGGTYEQYF. The CDR3, as DNA: TGTGCCAGCACCTTAGGGGGGGGAGGGACATACGAGCAGTACTTC.

The CDR3 is CASSQEKGTSGRAINEQFF. CDR3 DNA sequence: TGTGCCAGCAGCCAAGAAAAAGGGACTAGCGGGAGGGCCATTAATGAGCAGTTCTTC. The chain combines TRBV14 with TRBJ2-1; 16 nucleotides align to TRBD2. The CDR3 sequence is 19 residues long. The J segment lost 7 bases and the V segment lost 0 bases, leaving 9 bases of the junction unmatched. Germline CDR1 reads SGHDN; CDR2 reads FVKESK.

This chain uses TRBV5-1 with TRBJ1-1, with unresolved D. The CDR3 is made up of 13 amino acids. With 2 bases removed from V and 1 base from J, the gap between germline ends came to 6 bases. Germline assignment: CDR1 SGHRS and CDR2 YFSETQ. The CDR3 DNA is TGCGCCAGCAGCTTTCCCCCGAACACTGAAGCTTTCTTT. It yields the protein CASSFPPNTEAFF.

The chain recombines TRBV18 with TRBJ2-1, with 9 nucleotides matching TRBD2. There are 16 residues in the CDR3. The V gene's germline CDR1 is KGHSH and CDR2 LQKENI. V lost 3 bases, J lost 5 bases, and 8 bases stayed unmatched. CDR3 sequence reads: CASSPPSGNLDNEQFF. Here the CDR3 DNA reads TGTGCCAGCTCACCGCCTAGCGGGAATCTAGACAATGAGCAGTTCTTC. Looking up the rest from reference TRBV18 and TRBJ2-1 gives the full variable domain: NAGVMQNPRHLVRRRGQEARLRCSPMKGHSHVYWYRQLPEEGLKFMVYLQKENIIDESGMPKERFSAEFPKEGPSILRIQQVVRGDSAAYFCASSPPSGNLDNEQFFGPGTRLTVL.

The chain combines TRBV28 with TRBJ1-4; unclear D gene. In germline, CDR1 is MDHEN, CDR2 SYDVKM. The CDR3 is made up of 15 amino acids. The ends were cut back, 7 bases at V and 7 bases at J, with 19 bases in the middle. The CDR3 region has the DNA TGTGCCAGCACCCTAAATTTGGGCGGCGGTGAAAAACTGTTTTTT. This codes for CASTLNLGGGEKLFF. The full variable domain, completed using reference TRBV28 and TRBJ1-4, is DVKVTQSSRYLVKRTGEKVFLECVQDMDHENMFWYRQDPGLGLRLIYFSYDVKMKEKGDIPEGYSVSREKKERFSLILESASTNQTSMYLCASTLNLGGGEKLFFGSGTQLSVL.

The chain uses TRBV30 and TRBJ2-3, with 8 bases that match TRBD2. The CDR3 has 14 amino acids. In germline, CDR1 is GTSNPN, CDR2 SVGIG (reference sequence). Germline trimming cut 3 bases from V and 1 base from J; bases unmatched to any gene: 3. CDR3 amino acids: CAWREAGGTDTQYF. The CDR3 DNA follows: TGTGCCTGGAGGGAAGCGGGGGGCACAGATACGCAGTATTTT.

J is TRBJ1-3 and V is TRBV29-1, with a tentative D call TRBD1 (5 bases). Germline values: CDR1 SQVTM, CDR2 ANQGSEA. The CDR3 is 15 residues long. Trimming removed 3 bases from V and 4 bases from J, with 16 bases in between. The CDR3 nucleotides read TGCAGCGTTGACGGCCCAGAGGGGTCGGGAAACACCATATATTTT. Residues: CSVDGPEGSGNTIYF. Based on the CDR3 plus reference TRBV29-1 and TRBJ1-3, the full variable domain is SAVISQKPSRDICQRGTSLTIQCQVDSQVTMMFWYRQQPGQSLTLIATANQGSEATYESGFVIDKFPISRPNLTFSTLTVSNMSPEDSSIYLCSVDGPEGSGNTIYFGEGSWLTVV.

The rearrangement uses TRBV4-2 and TRBJ2-7; D not certain. Trimming took 4 bases from V and 1 from J, leaving 8 bases between them. The CDR3 totals 13 residues. CDR1 is LGHNA, CDR2 YNFKEQ, per germline. The CDR3 is CASSRDGSYEQYF. The CDR3 DNA sequence: TGTGCCAGCAGCCGAGATGGGTCCTACGAGCAGTACTTC.

The V and J genes are TRBV15 and TRBJ1-3; 7 bases fit TRBD1. CDR3 length: 15 residues. V was pared by 1 base and J by 3 bases, with 3 bases of the junction left unmatched. Germline V gives CDR1 LNHNV, CDR2 YYDKDF (reference sequence). In DNA form, the CDR3 reads TGTGCCACCAGCAGAGTGCAGGGGGGTGGAAACACCATATATTTT. Translated, it gives CATSRVQGGGNTIYF.

This chain links TRBV6-6 with TRBJ2-1; tentatively, D is TRBD2 (5 bases). Per germline, CDR1 MNHNY and CDR2 SVGAGI (reference sequence). Trimming cost V 0 bases and J 0 bases, with 9 bases left between them. The CDR3 consists of 16 residues. The CDR3 loop reads CASSYSRGSSYNEQFF. The CDR3 DNA reads TGTGCCAGCAGTTACTCGAGAGGGAGCTCCTACAATGAGCAGTTCTTC.